The 3 T cell receptor beta chains in this list originate from one sample, sequenced in a study of OX40 agonist ivuxolimab in advanced cancers. TCRdb keeps only in-frame clones here, not all; method: immunoSEQ multiplex PCR. The data contain tens of thousands of clones, 75% to 90% of them singletons. The specimen comprised CD4+ or CD8+ T cells sorted from blood, sampled in a trial of the OX40 agonist ivuxolimab. The receptors were sampled from an adult with an advanced solid tumor such as melanoma, head and neck, liver or kidney cancer.

V and J are TRBV7-9 and TRBJ1-1; maybe TRBD1 (5 bases). The CDR3 length is 14 residues. The germline CDR1 and CDR2 sequences are SEHNR and FQNEAQ (reference sequence). V was trimmed by 5 bases and J by 0 bases, leaving 10 bases between them. The CDR3 DNA follows: TGTGCCAGCAGCGTCAGACAGATGAACACTGAAGCTTTCTTT. Residues: CASSVRQMNTEAFF.

In its sample, this clone was seen a few times. The gene calls are TRBV20-1 and TRBJ2-5; TRBD2 might be the D (5 bases). Germline lookup yields CDR1 DFQATT and CDR2 SNEGSKA (reference sequence). This CDR3 contains 9 residues. This CDR3 is CPGKETQYF. The CDR3 DNA follows: TGCCCGGGAAAAGAGACCCAGTACTTC.

The V call is TRBV28, the J call TRBJ1-4; D perhaps matches TRBD1 (5 bases). V dropped 8 bases and J dropped 4 bases, with 14 bases sitting between them. There are 14 residues in the CDR3. Germline-derived CDR1 and CDR2 are MDHEN and SYDVKM. CDR3: CASWGRGDNEKLFF. The CDR3 coding sequence is TGTGCCAGCTGGGGGAGGGGTGATAATGAAAAACTGTTTTTT. The full variable domain, in which reference TRBV28 and TRBJ1-4 provide the parts outside the CDR3, is DVKVTQSSRYLVKRTGEKVFLECVQDMDHENMFWYRQDPGLGLRLIYFSYDVKMKEKGDIPEGYSVSREKKERFSLILESASTNQTSMYLCASWGRGDNEKLFFGSGTQLSVL.